This T cell receptor (beta chain) is from a study of cytomegalovirus exposure and HLA in healthy donors. Study-wide background: Across more than 350 genotyped donors, about 81% landed in the Caucasian-associated ancestry cluster.

The PCR was carried out with 60 Vbeta primers and 13 Jbeta primers. The table came from immunoSEQ multiplex PCR; TCRdb's copy has only in-frame clones and leaves some out. The sample holds about 300,000 clones; more than 80% are singletons and the top ten take almost 4%. Germline CDR1 is MGHRA and CDR2 is YSYEKL. There are 14 residues in the CDR3. Trimming took 2 bases from V and 2 from J, leaving 7 bases between them. Overall study findings and caveats: Productive rates of about 90% or about 30% were seen for most TCR beta V segments in an earlier analysis. Trimming of TCR beta V- and J-genes showed a link, identified in a later analysis, to a missense DCLRE1C variant. A cluster of highly shared sequence variants was likely a sequencing artifact.

This clone was observed a few times. The antigen remains unidentified. Other DNA sequences in the sample encode the same CDR3. The receptor was derived from a man aged 35-49 years in good health and CMV-seropositive. Input material: PBMCs. This chain connects TRBV4-1 to TRBJ1-5, with D possibly being TRBD1 (5 bases). The DNA for the CDR3 is TGCGCCAGCAGCCAATGGGGCGGCAATCAGCCCCAGCATTTT. It translates to CASSQWGGNQPQHF.